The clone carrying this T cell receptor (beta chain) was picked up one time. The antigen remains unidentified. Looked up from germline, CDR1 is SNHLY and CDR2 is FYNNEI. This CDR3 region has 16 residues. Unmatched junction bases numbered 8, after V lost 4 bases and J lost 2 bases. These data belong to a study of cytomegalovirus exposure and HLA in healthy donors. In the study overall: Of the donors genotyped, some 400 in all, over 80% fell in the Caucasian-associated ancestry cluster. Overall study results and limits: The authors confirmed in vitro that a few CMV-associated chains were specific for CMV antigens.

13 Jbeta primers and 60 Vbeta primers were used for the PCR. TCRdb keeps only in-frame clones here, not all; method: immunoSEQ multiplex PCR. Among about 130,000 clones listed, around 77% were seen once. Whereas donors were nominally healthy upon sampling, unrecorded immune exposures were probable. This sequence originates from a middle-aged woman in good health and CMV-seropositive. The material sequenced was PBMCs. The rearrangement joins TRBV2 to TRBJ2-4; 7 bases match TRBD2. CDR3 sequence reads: CASSVGGSRSKNIQYF. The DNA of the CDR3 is TGTGCCAGCAGTGTGGGCGGGAGTAGGTCCAAAAACATTCAGTACTTC.